The 32 T cell receptor beta chains in this list originate from one sample, sequenced in a study of T cell responses to AZD1222 COVID-19 vaccine. Some clones are missing from TCRdb's copy, which holds only in-frame ones; the method was immunoSEQ multiplex PCR. Of about 150,000 clones in the sample, around 93% were seen once. Here the sequenced sample was peripheral blood, taken 28 days after the second AZD1222 dose. Source of these receptors: an adult who received the AZD1222 COVID-19 vaccine.

In this sample, this clone turned up once. J is TRBJ1-2 and V is TRBV10-3; TRBD1 agrees at 10 bases. Germline CDR1 ENHRY, CDR2 SYGVKD. With 7 bases clipped from V and 1 base from J, the junction kept 15 bases outside the gene matches. This CDR3 is built from 18 residues. The chain's CDR3 is CAITERRDRGVLNYGYTF. Here the CDR3 DNA reads TGTGCCATCACGGAAAGGCGGGACAGGGGCGTCCTTAACTATGGCTACACCTTC.

The rearrangement joins TRBV7-2 to TRBJ2-5; perhaps TRBD1 as D (6 bases). The CDR3 loop spans 15 amino acids. Trimming removed 5 bases from V and 4 bases from J, with 17 bases in between. Germline values: CDR1 SGHTA, CDR2 FQGNSA. CDR3 sequence: CASSPRMSGVETQYF. The CDR3 nucleotides read TGTGCCAGCAGCCCCCGCATGTCAGGGGTAGAGACCCAGTACTTC.

CDR3 coding DNA: TGTGCCAGCACCAGGACAGGGTACTATTCACCCCTCCACTTT. Its translation is CASTRTGYYSPLHF. This chain uses TRBV27 with TRBJ1-6; 8 nucleotides line up with TRBD1. After removal of 7 bases from V and 8 bases from J, the junction contained 7 bases not matched to a gene. Germline V gives CDR1 MNHEY, CDR2 SMNVEV (reference sequence). The CDR3 loop spans 14 amino acids.

This rearrangement joins TRBV24-1 to TRBJ1-1; 8 bases match TRBD1. Germline CDR1 is KGHDR and CDR2 is SFDVKD. The CDR3 contains 15 residues. The V segment lost 4 bases and the J segment 5 bases; nucleotides outside the gene matches: 8. CDR3 in amino acids: CATSDSGTGGTEAFF. For the CDR3, the DNA is TGTGCCACCAGTGACTCCGGGACAGGAGGTACTGAAGCTTTCTTT.

The V and J genes are TRBV4-3 and TRBJ2-4, with 15 bases that match TRBD2. Germline V gene data show CDR1 as LGHNA and CDR2 as YSLEER. The CDR3 runs to 19 residues. The J segment lost 8 bases and the V segment lost 0 bases, leaving 11 bases of the junction unmatched. The CDR3 loop is CASSQEILGTSGRRDIQYF. Written as DNA, the CDR3 is TGCGCCAGCAGCCAAGAAATCTTGGGGACTAGCGGGAGGAGGGACATTCAGTACTTC.

The chain has TRBV28 and TRBJ2-2; 11 nucleotides line up with TRBD1. This CDR3 region has 17 residues. CDR1 and CDR2 (germline): MDHEN, SYDVKM. With V trimmed by 2 bases and J by 4 bases, 6 bases remained unmatched. The CDR3 coding sequence is TGTGCCAGCAGTTTACCGGGACAGGGGGTCGGCACCGGGGAGCTGTTTTTT. It specifies CASSLPGQGVGTGELFF.

The sample holds many counts of this clone. V gene TRBV10-3 combines with J gene TRBJ2-7; the D is unclear. Germline CDR1 is ENHRY and CDR2 is SYGVKD. V lost 3 bases to trimming and J lost 3 bases, with 6 bases between them. The CDR3 has 12 residues. The CDR3 DNA follows: TGTGCCATCAGTGATGGGGTCTACGAGCAGTACTTC. Amino acids: CAISDGVYEQYF.

The chain is built from TRBV27 and TRBJ2-5, with 8 bases aligning to TRBD1. Germline V gene lookup returns CDR1 MNHEY and CDR2 SMNVEV (reference sequence). The J segment lost 5 bases and the V segment lost 0 bases, leaving 8 bases of the junction unmatched. The CDR3 consists of 16 residues. In DNA, the CDR3 is TGTGCCAGCAGTTTATCCGGCAGGGGGCTCGGGGAGACCCAGTACTTC. Translating it yields CASSLSGRGLGETQYF.

The J gene is TRBJ2-7, the V gene TRBV4-1, with no clear D. V was pared by 1 base and J by 9 bases, with 13 bases between. Germline V gives CDR1 MGHRA, CDR2 YSYEKL. The CDR3 extends over 13 amino acids. The DNA of the CDR3 is TGCGCCAGCAGCCAAGTGGACCCCCCGGGGCAGTACTTC. Translation: CASSQVDPPGQYF.

The count of this clone is one. The V and J genes are TRBV11-3 and TRBJ2-1; the D is unclear. This CDR3 has 13 residues. The V gene lost 0 bases and the J gene lost 2 bases, with 2 bases spanning the gap. CDR1 and CDR2 from the germline V gene are SGHNT and YENEEA. CDR3 in DNA: TGTGCCAGCAGCTTAGACCCCTACAATGAGCAGTTCTTC. Translation: CASSLDPYNEQFF.

V gene TRBV18 combines with J gene TRBJ1-5, with 8 nucleotides matching TRBD1. The CDR3 contains 17 residues. Germline trimming cut 2 bases from V and 0 bases from J; bases unmatched to any gene: 6. The germline V gene encodes CDR1 KGHSH and CDR2 LQKENI. The CDR3: CASSPGQGLLSNQPQHF. CDR3 bases: TGTGCCAGCTCACCAGGACAGGGCTTGCTTAGCAATCAGCCCCAGCATTTT.

The rearrangement uses TRBV2 and TRBJ1-5; D might be TRBD1 (5 bases). Germline lookup yields CDR1 SNHLY and CDR2 FYNNEI. The CDR3 runs 13 residues. The V and J ends lost 9 bases and 0 bases respectively, with 9 bases between them. The DNA for the CDR3 is TGTGCCAGTGGGAGGGGTAGCAATCAGCCCCAGCATTTT. Its protein is CASGRGSNQPQHF.

The J gene is TRBJ1-2, the V gene TRBV28; D perhaps matches TRBD1 (6 bases). Germline-derived CDR1 and CDR2 are MDHEN and SYDVKM. The CDR3 runs 15 residues. V lost 6 bases and J lost 8, with 22 bases in between. For the CDR3, the DNA is TGTGCCAGCAGCCCCTTCGGGGGGGGGCGGGGCGGCTACACCTTC. This translates into CASSPFGGGRGGYTF.

The sample holds a few counts of this clone. This chain links TRBV7-9 with TRBJ2-7; no definite D call. Trimming took off 0 bases at V and 6 bases at J, with 12 bases between the two ends. Per the germline V gene, CDR1 is SEHNR and CDR2 is FQNEAQ (reference sequence). The CDR3 sequence is 14 residues long. In nucleotides, the CDR3 is TGTGCCAGCAGCTTAGCGCAGAGGTCGGGCGAGCAGTACTTC. Encoded protein: CASSLAQRSGEQYF.

V is TRBV14 and J is TRBJ1-6; 10 positions agree with TRBD1. V gave up 8 bases and J gave up 3 bases; unmatched junction bases: 1. The germline gives CDR1 SGHDN, CDR2 FVKESK. The CDR3 covers 14 residues. The CDR3 sequence is CASGTGDYNSPLHF. CDR3 sequence (DNA): TGTGCCAGCGGGACAGGGGACTATAATTCACCCCTCCACTTT.

The rearrangement joins TRBV28 to TRBJ2-6, with TRBD1 matching over 9 bases. Germline V gene data show CDR1 as MDHEN and CDR2 as SYDVKM. V shed 3 bases, J shed 0 bases, and the junction held 3 bases outside the gene matches. CDR3 length equals 17 residues. The CDR3 region is CASSLRDRVSGANVLTF. The CDR3, as DNA: TGTGCCAGCAGTTTGAGGGACAGGGTCTCTGGGGCCAACGTCCTGACTTTC.

The V and J genes are TRBV20-1 and TRBJ2-7; D is ambiguous. CDR3 length: 12 residues. CDR1 DFQATT and CDR2 SNEGSKA come from the germline V gene (reference sequence). V dropped 6 bases and J dropped 0 bases, with 9 bases sitting between them. DNA for the CDR3: TGCAGTGCCAGTGCGAGCTCCTACGAGCAGTACTTC. Amino acid sequence: CSASASSYEQYF.

The rearrangement joins TRBV30 to TRBJ1-3; TRBD1 is a possible D gene (5 bases). The V end was cut by 4 bases, the J end by 4 bases, with 17 bases between. The CDR3 extends over 15 amino acids. In germline, CDR1 is GTSNPN, CDR2 SVGIG (reference sequence). The CDR3 sequence is CAWTLQVGPGNTIYF. The CDR3 region has the DNA TGTGCCTGGACTCTTCAGGTGGGGCCGGGAAACACCATATATTTT.

This clone has just one count. The chain links TRBV28 to TRBJ1-1, with D unresolved. V was shortened by 7 bases and J by 1 base, with 4 bases between the two germline ends. The CDR3 has 11 residues. Germline CDR1 MDHEN, CDR2 SYDVKM. This chain's CDR3 is CASKENTEAFF. The DNA of the CDR3 is TGTGCCAGCAAGGAGAACACTGAAGCTTTCTTT.

The sample holds one count of this clone. The chain recombines TRBV27 with TRBJ1-5, with D maybe TRBD1 (5 bases). V lost 5 bases and J lost 1, with 9 bases in between. The CDR3 length is 14 residues. Germline loops: CDR1 MNHEY, CDR2 SMNVEV (reference sequence). CDR3 bases: TGTGCCAGCAGTGCCTGGGACAGCAATCAGCCCCAGCATTTT. Translation: CASSAWDSNQPQHF.

The genes are TRBV18 and TRBJ1-3; 7 bases match TRBD1. The CDR3 covers 16 residues. The V segment lost 3 bases and the J segment 4 bases; nucleotides outside the gene matches: 9. Germline V lookup: CDR1 KGHSH, CDR2 LQKENI. CDR3 coding DNA: TGTGCCAGCTCACCGAGACAGGGAGACTCCGGAAACACCATATATTTT. Its translation is CASSPRQGDSGNTIYF.

The J gene is TRBJ1-1, the V gene TRBV10-3, with 9 bases that match TRBD1. This CDR3 is 14 amino acids long. In germline, CDR1 is ENHRY, CDR2 SYGVKD. J gave up 4 bases and V 7 bases, and 7 bases lay outside the gene matches. The DNA of the CDR3 is TGTGCCATCACCGGGACAGGGCGAACCACTGAAGCTTTCTTT. It specifies CAITGTGRTTEAFF.

This clone has a single count. V usage is TRBV5-1 and J usage is TRBJ1-1; 9 bases are shared with TRBD1. CDR1 SGHRS and CDR2 YFSETQ come from the germline V gene. The CDR3 has 14 amino acids. Trimming cost V 4 bases and J 4 bases; bases outside gene matches: 5. CDR3 protein: CASSVSTGGTEAFF. CDR3 in DNA: TGCGCCAGCAGCGTATCGACAGGGGGCACTGAAGCTTTCTTT.

This rearrangement joins TRBV28 to TRBJ1-1; 10 bases agree with TRBD1. The CDR3 loop spans 15 amino acids. Trimming removed 1 base from V and 8 bases from J; junction bases left unmatched: 7. The germline CDR1 and CDR2 sequences are MDHEN and SYDVKM. The CDR3 region is CASSLLWDRGPEAFF. The CDR3, as DNA: TGTGCCAGCAGTTTATTGTGGGACAGGGGCCCCGAAGCTTTCTTT.

The chain combines TRBV30 with TRBJ2-7, with D possibly being TRBD2 (5 bases). CDR3 length: 17 amino acids. The V end lost 1 base, the J end lost 0 bases, and 19 bases lay between the germline ends. Germline CDR1 and CDR2: GTSNPN and SVGIG (reference sequence). The CDR3 sequence is CAWSGIKRERDSYEQYF. Written as DNA, the CDR3 is TGTGCCTGGAGTGGTATTAAAAGGGAGCGAGACTCCTACGAGCAGTACTTC. The complete variable domain, with remaining parts taken from reference TRBV30 and TRBJ2-7, reads SQTIHQWPATLVQPVGSPLSLECTVEGTSNPNLYWYRQAAGRGLQLLFYSVGIGQISSEVPQNLSASRPQDRQFILSSKKLLLSDSGFYLCAWSGIKRERDSYEQYFGPGTRLTVT.

In this sample, this clone turned up once. The J gene is TRBJ1-1, the V gene TRBV24-1; 7 bases match TRBD1. This CDR3 region has 13 residues. CDR1 KGHDR and CDR2 SFDVKD come from the germline V gene. Losses at the gene ends were 6 bases for V and 10 bases for J; bases not matched to a gene: 10. The CDR3 DNA is TGTGCCACCAGTCCCTCTGGAGGGGGCACAGCTTTCTTT. Residues: CATSPSGGGTAFF.

This chain uses TRBV27 with TRBJ1-2, with TRBD1 matching 12 bases. The CDR3 consists of 14 residues. Per the germline V gene, CDR1 is MNHEY and CDR2 is SMNVEV (reference sequence). J lost 8 bases, V lost 6 bases, and 7 bases had no gene match. CDR3 in amino acids: CASRTGTGGGGYTF. The DNA for the CDR3 is TGTGCCAGCAGAACCGGGACAGGGGGCGGCGGCTACACCTTC.

The chain joins TRBV7-2 to TRBJ2-5, with D possibly matching TRBD2 (5 bases). CDR1 is SGHTA and CDR2 is FQGNSA in the germline V gene. CDR3 size: 13 residues. V lost 5 bases and J lost 7, with 14 bases in between. CDR3 coding DNA: TGTGCCAGCAGCGCAAGCATGGAGGCGACCCAGTACTTC. Translated: CASSASMEATQYF.

This clone occurred once. This rearrangement joins TRBV28 to TRBJ1-5; tentatively, D is TRBD1 (6 bases). This CDR3 is 12 amino acids long. V gave up 5 bases and J gave up 6 bases, with 8 bases separating them. Per germline, CDR1 MDHEN and CDR2 SYDVKM. CDR3 in amino acids: CASSTGIQPQHF. The CDR3 DNA sequence: TGTGCCAGCAGTACAGGGATTCAGCCCCAGCATTTT.

This chain connects TRBV5-1 to TRBJ2-2; D remains unclear. The CDR3 runs to 14 residues. The V gene's germline CDR1 is SGHRS and CDR2 YFSETQ. Trimming left V 3 bases short and J 0 bases short, with 6 bases between. The CDR3 here is CASSSTANTGELFF. The CDR3, as DNA: TGCGCCAGCAGCTCGACTGCGAACACCGGGGAGCTGTTTTTT.

The chain has TRBV9 and TRBJ2-2, with TRBD2 matching over 7 bases. Looked up from germline, CDR1 is SGDLS and CDR2 is YYNGEE. Trimming took 4 bases from V and 5 from J; bases not matched to a gene: 2. The CDR3 is made up of 13 amino acids. This CDR3 reads CASSSRETGELFF. DNA of the CDR3: TGTGCCAGCAGCTCGCGGGAGACCGGGGAGCTGTTTTTT.

This clone was seen only once. The CDR3 sequence is CASSFGRGGYGYTF. CDR3 nucleotide sequence: TGTGCCAGCAGCTTCGGCAGGGGGGGATATGGCTACACCTTC. The rearrangement joins TRBV7-9 to TRBJ1-2; 7 nucleotides line up with TRBD1. V shed 3 bases and J 5 bases; nucleotides not matched to a gene: 6. CDR1 SEHNR and CDR2 FQNEAQ come from the germline V gene (reference sequence). The CDR3 contains 14 residues.